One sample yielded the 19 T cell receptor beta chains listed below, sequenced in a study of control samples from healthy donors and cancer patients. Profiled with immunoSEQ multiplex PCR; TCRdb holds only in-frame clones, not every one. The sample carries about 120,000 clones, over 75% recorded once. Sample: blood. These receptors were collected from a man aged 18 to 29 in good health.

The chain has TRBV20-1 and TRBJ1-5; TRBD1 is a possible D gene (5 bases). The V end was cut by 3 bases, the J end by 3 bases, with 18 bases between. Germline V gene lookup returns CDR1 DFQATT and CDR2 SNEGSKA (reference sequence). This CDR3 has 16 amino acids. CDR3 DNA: TGCAGTGCTAGTTTCACAGGAGCTACAGTCAATCAGCCCCAGCATTTT. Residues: CSASFTGATVNQPQHF.

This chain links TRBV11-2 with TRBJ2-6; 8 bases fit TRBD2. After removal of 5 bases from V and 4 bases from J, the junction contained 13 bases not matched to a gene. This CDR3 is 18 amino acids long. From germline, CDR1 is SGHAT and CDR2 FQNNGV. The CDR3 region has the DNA TGTGCCAGCAGCCCCCCGCCAGCGGGAGTATCCGGGGCCAACGTCCTGACTTTC. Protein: CASSPPPAGVSGANVLTF.

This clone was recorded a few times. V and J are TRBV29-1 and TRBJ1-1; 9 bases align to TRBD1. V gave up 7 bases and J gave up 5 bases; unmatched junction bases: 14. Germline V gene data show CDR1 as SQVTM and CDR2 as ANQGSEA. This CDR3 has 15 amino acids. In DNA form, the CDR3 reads TGCAGCGCTTCTAAAGGGACAGGGAGTAGGACTGAAGCTTTCTTT. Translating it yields CSASKGTGSRTEAFF.

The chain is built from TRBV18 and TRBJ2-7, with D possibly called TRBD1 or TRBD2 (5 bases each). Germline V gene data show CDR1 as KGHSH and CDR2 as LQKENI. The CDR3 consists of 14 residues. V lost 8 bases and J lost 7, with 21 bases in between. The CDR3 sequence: CASVTTGRSGEQYF. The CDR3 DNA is TGTGCCAGCGTCACCACGGGACGGTCGGGGGAGCAGTACTTC.

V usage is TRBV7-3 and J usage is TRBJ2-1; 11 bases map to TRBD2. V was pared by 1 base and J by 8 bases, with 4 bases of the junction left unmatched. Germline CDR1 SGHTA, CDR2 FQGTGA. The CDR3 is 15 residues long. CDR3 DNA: TGTGCCAGCAGCTTAATAGCGGGAGGGGGCTATGAGCAGTTCTTC. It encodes CASSLIAGGGYEQFF.

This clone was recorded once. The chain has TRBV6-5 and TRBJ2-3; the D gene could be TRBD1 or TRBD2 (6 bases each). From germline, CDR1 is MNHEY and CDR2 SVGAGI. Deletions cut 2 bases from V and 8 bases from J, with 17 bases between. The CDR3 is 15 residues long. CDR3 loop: CASSYGTKNGGTQYF. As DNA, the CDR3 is TGTGCCAGCAGTTACGGGACAAAGAACGGGGGTACGCAGTATTTT.

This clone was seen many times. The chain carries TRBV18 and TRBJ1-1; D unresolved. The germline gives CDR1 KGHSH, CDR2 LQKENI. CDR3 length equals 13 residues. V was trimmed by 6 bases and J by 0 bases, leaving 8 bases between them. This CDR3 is CASSLNMNTEAFF. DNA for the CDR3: TGTGCCAGCTCCCTCAACATGAACACTGAAGCTTTCTTT.

The CDR3 coding sequence is TGTGCCAGCAGTGACCTAGGGGGCAGGGGCGGATCGTTAATGAACACTGAAGCTTTCTTT. Protein product: CASSDLGGRGGSLMNTEAFF. J is TRBJ1-1 and V is TRBV6-1; TRBD1 matches 7 bases. Trimming at V came to 3 bases and at J to 0 bases, leaving 19 bases not matched to a gene. Germline-derived CDR1 and CDR2 are MNHNS and SASEGT. This CDR3 contains 20 residues.

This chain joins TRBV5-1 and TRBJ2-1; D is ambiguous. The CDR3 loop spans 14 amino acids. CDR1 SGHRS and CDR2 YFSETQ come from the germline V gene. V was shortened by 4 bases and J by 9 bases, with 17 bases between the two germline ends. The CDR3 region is CASSVDDGPSEQFF. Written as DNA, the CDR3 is TGCGCCAGCAGCGTGGACGATGGCCCCAGTGAGCAGTTCTTC.

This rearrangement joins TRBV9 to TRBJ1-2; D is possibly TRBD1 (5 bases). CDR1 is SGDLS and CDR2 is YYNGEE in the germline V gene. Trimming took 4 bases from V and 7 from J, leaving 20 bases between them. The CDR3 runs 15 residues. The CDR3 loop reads CASSPHPGFQGGYTF. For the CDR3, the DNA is TGTGCCAGCAGCCCTCACCCAGGGTTCCAGGGTGGCTACACCTTC.

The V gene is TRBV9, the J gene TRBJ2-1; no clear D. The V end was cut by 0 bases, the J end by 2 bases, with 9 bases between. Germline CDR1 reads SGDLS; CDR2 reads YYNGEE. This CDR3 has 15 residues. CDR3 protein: CASSVVGVAYNEQFF. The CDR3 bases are TGTGCCAGCAGCGTAGTTGGCGTAGCCTACAATGAGCAGTTCTTC.

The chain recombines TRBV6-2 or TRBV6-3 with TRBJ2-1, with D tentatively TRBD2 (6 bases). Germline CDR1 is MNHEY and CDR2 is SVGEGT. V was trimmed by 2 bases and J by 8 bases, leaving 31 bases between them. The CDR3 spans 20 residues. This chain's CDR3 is CASSYDARARFSGPIDEQFF. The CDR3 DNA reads TGTGCCAGCAGTTACGATGCCAGGGCAAGATTTAGCGGCCCGATAGATGAGCAGTTCTTC.

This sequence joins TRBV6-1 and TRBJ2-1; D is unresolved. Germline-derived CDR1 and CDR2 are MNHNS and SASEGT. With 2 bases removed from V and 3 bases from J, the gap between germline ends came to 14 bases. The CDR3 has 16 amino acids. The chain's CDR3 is CASSEFDFGFYNEQFF. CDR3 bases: TGTGCCAGCAGTGAATTCGATTTCGGATTCTACAATGAGCAGTTCTTC.

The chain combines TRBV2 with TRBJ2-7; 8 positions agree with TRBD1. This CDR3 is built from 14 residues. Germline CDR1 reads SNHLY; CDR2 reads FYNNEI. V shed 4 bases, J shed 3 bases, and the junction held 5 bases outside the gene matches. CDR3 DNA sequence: TGTGCCAGCAGTGCCAGGGGGCTTAACTACGAGCAGTACTTC. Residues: CASSARGLNYEQYF.

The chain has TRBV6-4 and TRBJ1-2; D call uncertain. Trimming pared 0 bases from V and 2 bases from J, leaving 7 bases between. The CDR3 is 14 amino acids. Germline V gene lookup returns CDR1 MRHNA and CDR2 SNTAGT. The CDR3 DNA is TGTGCCAGCAGTGACTCGAGTTTGAACTATGGCTACACCTTC. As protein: CASSDSSLNYGYTF.

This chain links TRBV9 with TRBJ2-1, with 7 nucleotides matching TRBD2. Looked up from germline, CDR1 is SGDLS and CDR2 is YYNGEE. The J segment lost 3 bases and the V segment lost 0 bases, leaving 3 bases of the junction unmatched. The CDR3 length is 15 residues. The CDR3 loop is CASSVASGYYNEQFF. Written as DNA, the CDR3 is TGTGCCAGCAGCGTAGCTAGCGGATACTACAATGAGCAGTTCTTC.

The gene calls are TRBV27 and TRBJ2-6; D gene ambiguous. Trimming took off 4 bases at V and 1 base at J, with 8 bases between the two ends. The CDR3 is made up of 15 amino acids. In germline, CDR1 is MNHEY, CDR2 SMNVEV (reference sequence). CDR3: CASSSPMSGANVLTF. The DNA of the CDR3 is TGTGCCAGCAGTTCGCCAATGTCTGGGGCCAACGTCCTGACTTTC.

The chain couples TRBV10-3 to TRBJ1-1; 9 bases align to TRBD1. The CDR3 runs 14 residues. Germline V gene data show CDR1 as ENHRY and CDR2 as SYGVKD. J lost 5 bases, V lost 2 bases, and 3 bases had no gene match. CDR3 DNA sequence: TGTGCCATCAGTGAGGCGGACAGGGGAACTGAAGCTTTCTTT. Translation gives CAISEADRGTEAFF.

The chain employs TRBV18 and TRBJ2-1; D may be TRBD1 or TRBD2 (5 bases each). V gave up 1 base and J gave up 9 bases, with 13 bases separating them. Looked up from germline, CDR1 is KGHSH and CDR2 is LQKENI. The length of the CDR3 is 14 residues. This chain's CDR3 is CASSPQWGRGEQFF. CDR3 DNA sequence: TGTGCCAGCTCACCACAGTGGGGACGGGGTGAGCAGTTCTTC.